Each of the 23 T cell receptor beta chains below was sequenced from the same sample in a study of T-cell memory formation after mild COVID-19. One entry per CDR3 protein results from TCRdb running MiXCR on the 5' RACE reads. This sample yields some 150,000 distinct CDR3 sequences, of which about 5.5% are seen a single time; approximately 2% belongs to the top ten. Sequencing was carried out using PBMCs or a T cell subset sorted from them (not recorded which). The receptors here all came from an adult woman who had mild COVID-19 (a few samples of this study predate the infection). Cell type and time point are not known.

The chain joins TRBV6-5 to TRBJ2-1; TRBD2 might be the D (6 bases). Trimming took 7 bases from V and 7 from J, leaving 17 bases between them. This CDR3 region has 14 residues. Germline V lookup: CDR1 MNHEY, CDR2 SVGAGI. DNA of the CDR3: TGTGCCAGCACCCCGTCGGGGGTTCGGAATGAGCAGTTCTTC. Translated, it gives CASTPSGVRNEQFF.

This clonotype has only a few counts. CDR3 nucleotide sequence: TGCAGTGCTAGAGATCAGCACAGCAACTATGGCTACACCTTC. It translates to CSARDQHSNYGYTF. V usage is TRBV20-1 and J usage is TRBJ1-2, with D unclear. Germline CDR1 DFQATT, CDR2 SNEGSKA (reference sequence). Trimming removed 0 bases at V and 2 bases at J, with 10 bases between. The CDR3 spans 14 residues.

In its sample, this clonotype was seen a few times. V and J are TRBV3-1 and TRBJ2-7; D remains ambiguous. V was trimmed by 4 bases and J by 6 bases, leaving 13 bases between them. Germline V gene data show CDR1 as LGHDT and CDR2 as YNNKEL (reference sequence). This CDR3 is built from 13 residues. Written as DNA, the CDR3 is TGTGCCAGCAGCCGGACGGAGAACTCCGAGCAGTACTTC. Translating gives CASSRTENSEQYF.

This clonotype appeared a few times. V and J are TRBV20-1 and TRBJ2-4; D possibly matches TRBD1 or TRBD2 (5 bases each). V was cut by 2 bases and J by 0 bases, with 20 bases left in between. The CDR3 is made up of 18 amino acids. The germline V gene has CDR1 DFQATT and CDR2 SNEGSKA (reference sequence). CDR3 in DNA: TGCAGTGCTAGAAGATTCCAGGGAGAGGGATTAGCCAAAAACATTCAGTACTTC. Translation: CSARRFQGEGLAKNIQYF.

In this sample, this clonotype turned up a few times. The chain joins TRBV7-2 to TRBJ2-1; D is undetermined. V was clipped by 7 bases and J by 2 bases, with 3 bases between them. In germline, CDR1 is SGHTA, CDR2 FQGNSA. The CDR3 contains 11 residues. This CDR3 is CASTAYNEQFF. The CDR3 nucleotides read TGTGCCAGCACCGCCTACAATGAGCAGTTCTTC.

This clonotype was observed many times. This chain joins TRBV4-1 and TRBJ2-7; either TRBD1 or TRBD2 may fit D (5 bases each). Per germline, CDR1 MGHRA and CDR2 YSYEKL. This CDR3 has 14 amino acids. V was trimmed by 4 bases and J by 4 bases, leaving 14 bases between them. The CDR3 reads CASSREFGGYEQYF. CDR3 sequence (DNA): TGCGCCAGCAGCCGGGAATTTGGGGGTTACGAGCAGTACTTC.

This chain links TRBV2 with TRBJ1-2, with 8 bases that match TRBD1. There are 15 residues in the CDR3. V lost 6 bases to trimming and J lost 4 bases; unmatched junction nucleotides: 10. Germline V gene lookup returns CDR1 SNHLY and CDR2 FYNNEI. The CDR3 region is CASSIPDRVGYGYTF. The DNA of the CDR3 is TGTGCCAGCAGCATCCCGGACAGGGTGGGCTATGGCTACACCTTC.

The gene calls are TRBV5-1 and TRBJ1-2; no firm D call. CDR3 length: 14 amino acids. The germline CDR1 and CDR2 sequences are SGHRS and YFSETQ. The V and J ends lost 1 base and 4 bases respectively, with 11 bases between them. CDR3 amino acids: CASSLTSMGYGYTF. The CDR3 coding sequence is TGCGCCAGCAGCTTGACCTCGATGGGCTATGGCTACACCTTC.

This clonotype appeared many times. The chain is built from TRBV2 and TRBJ2-1, with 7 bases fitting TRBD2. Germline V gene lookup returns CDR1 SNHLY and CDR2 FYNNEI. After removal of 5 bases from V and 6 bases from J, the junction contained 4 bases not matched to a gene. This CDR3 spans 13 amino acids. The CDR3 reads CASSFRTSNEQFF. DNA of the CDR3: TGTGCCAGCAGTTTTCGGACTAGCAATGAGCAGTTCTTC.

In its sample, this clonotype was seen many times. This chain connects TRBV11-3 to TRBJ2-2; D unresolved. The germline V gene has CDR1 SGHNT and CDR2 YENEEA. V gave up 3 bases and J gave up 4 bases, with 9 bases separating them. This CDR3 is 14 amino acids long. CDR3 coding DNA: TGTGCCAGCAGCTTGGGGTGGAGCACCGGGGAGCTGTTTTTT. It codes for CASSLGWSTGELFF. Drawing the rest from reference TRBV11-3 and TRBJ2-2, the complete variable domain is EAGVVQSPRYKIIEKKQPVAFWCNPISGHNTLYWYLQNLGQGPELLIRYENEEAVDDSQLPKDRFSAERLKGVDSTLKIQPAELGDSAVYLCASSLGWSTGELFFGEGSRLTVL.

In its sample, this clonotype was seen many times. The rearrangement links TRBV24-1 to TRBJ2-5; 8 nucleotides agree with TRBD1. V lost 6 bases to trimming and J lost 6 bases; unmatched junction nucleotides: 8. This CDR3 comprises 14 residues. Germline V gives CDR1 KGHDR, CDR2 SFDVKD. CDR3 DNA sequence: TGTGCCACCAGTCCGACCCAGGGGGCGAAGACCCAGTACTTC. Residues: CATSPTQGAKTQYF.

This clonotype has only a few counts. The rearrangement uses TRBV21-1 and TRBJ1-1; the table calls TRBD1, which could not be checked here. TRBV21-1 is shown as a pseudogene. This CDR3 contains 18 residues. Written as DNA, the CDR3 is TGTGCCAGCAGCAAAGTGGTATCGGGACAGAACCTGAACACTGAAGCTTTCTTT. This sequence encodes CASSKVVSGQNLNTEAFF.

This clonotype was found a few times. The genes are TRBV5-1 and TRBJ1-1; D is ambiguous. Germline V gene data show CDR1 as SGHRS and CDR2 as YFSETQ. This CDR3 is 16 amino acids long. Trimming stripped 4 bases from V and 5 bases from J, with 21 bases between. This CDR3 is CASSPRTPQVRTEAFF. CDR3 sequence (DNA): TGCGCCAGCAGCCCCCGTACCCCCCAGGTGAGGACTGAAGCTTTCTTT.

There are many counts of this clonotype. Here the CDR3 DNA reads TGTGCCAGCAATAGGGCTAGCGGGAGCGTTGAGCAGTTCTTC. Translated, it gives CASNRASGSVEQFF. The chain employs TRBV11-2 and TRBJ2-1; TRBD2 aligns across 10 bases. Germline V gene lookup returns CDR1 SGHAT and CDR2 FQNNGV. The CDR3 loop spans 14 amino acids. Unmatched junction bases numbered 9, after V lost 7 bases and J lost 9 bases.

By share, this clonotype counts as medium-sized. The J gene is TRBJ1-1, the V gene TRBV12-3 or TRBV12-4; D call uncertain. The CDR3 is 13 amino acids. Between the trimmed V and J ends, which lost 3 bases and 1 base, there was a span of 6 bases. CDR3: CASSFKGNTEAFF. In DNA, the CDR3 is TGTGCCAGCAGTTTTAAAGGGAACACTGAAGCTTTCTTT.

In its sample, this clonotype was seen a few times. The rearrangement joins TRBV7-2 to TRBJ1-1, with D possibly TRBD1 on 5 matching bases. In germline, CDR1 is SGHTA, CDR2 FQGNSA. V dropped 6 bases and J dropped 5 bases, with 16 bases sitting between them. The CDR3 length is 14 residues. The DNA for the CDR3 is TGTGCCAGCAGTTTATTCGGGGGGAAAACTGAAGCTTTCTTT. Translated, it gives CASSLFGGKTEAFF.

This clonotype was seen repeatedly, ten times or more. J is TRBJ1-2 and V is TRBV5-1; no clear D. CDR1 is SGHRS and CDR2 is YFSETQ in the germline V gene. The V end was cut by 0 bases, the J end by 5 bases, with 14 bases between. The CDR3 runs to 15 residues. Here the CDR3 DNA reads TGCGCCAGCAGCTTGGAGACCGGACTGAAGTATGGCTACACCTTC. It specifies CASSLETGLKYGYTF.

This clonotype was found many times. The V and J genes are TRBV7-9 and TRBJ1-1; D remains unclear. The V gene's germline CDR1 is SEHNR and CDR2 FQNEAQ (reference sequence). Trimming left V 8 bases short and J 1 base short, with 14 bases between. This CDR3 has 14 amino acids. The CDR3 nucleotides are TGTGCCAGCTTAAGGGCAGAGCCGAACACTGAAGCTTTCTTT. Translated, it gives CASLRAEPNTEAFF.

This clonotype was found a few times. V usage is TRBV20-1 and J usage is TRBJ2-2, with D possibly TRBD2 on 7 matching bases. This CDR3 contains 15 residues. V lost 5 bases, J lost 0 bases, and 13 bases lay in between. The germline V gene encodes CDR1 DFQATT and CDR2 SNEGSKA (reference sequence). The CDR3 nucleotides read TGCAGTGCTGGAGGGGGGGGGGCGAACACCGGGGAGCTGTTTTTT. Its translation: CSAGGGGANTGELFF.

The chain is built from TRBV29-1 and TRBJ1-5; TRBD1 aligns across 9 bases. With 4 bases clipped from V and 2 bases from J, the junction kept 6 bases outside the gene matches. Per germline, CDR1 SQVTM and CDR2 ANQGSEA. The CDR3 consists of 15 residues. CDR3 sequence (DNA): TGCAGCGTTGCACAGGGGGCGGGAGGCAATCAGCCCCAGCATTTT. Protein sequence: CSVAQGAGGNQPQHF.

This clonotype showed up many times. The chain joins TRBV12-3 or TRBV12-4 to TRBJ2-5; tentative D call: TRBD1 (5 bases). The CDR3 length is 14 residues. Trimming left V 6 bases short and J 1 base short, with 12 bases between. This chain's CDR3 is CASRPDRGQETQYF. The CDR3 DNA reads TGTGCCAGCAGGCCTGATAGGGGCCAAGAGACCCAGTACTTC.

In its sample, this clonotype was seen a few times. The J gene is TRBJ2-3, the V gene TRBV7-9, with TRBD2 as a possible D gene (6 bases). This CDR3 comprises 11 residues. The germline gives CDR1 SEHNR, CDR2 FQNEAQ (reference sequence). V lost 11 bases and J lost 6, with 12 bases in between. CDR3 in amino acids: CAGEDNDTQYF. CDR3 in DNA: TGTGCCGGGGAGGACAATGATACGCAGTATTTT.

The table lists this clonotype with a count of one. The genes are TRBV7-2 and TRBJ2-4; a possible D gene is TRBD1 (6 bases). Germline CDR1 and CDR2: SGHTA and FQGNSA. This CDR3 has 14 amino acids. V lost 0 bases to trimming and J lost 8 bases, with 11 bases between them. This CDR3 is CASSLAAGVDIQYF. CDR3 sequence (DNA): TGTGCCAGCAGCTTAGCCGCAGGGGTGGACATTCAGTACTTC.